Listed below are T cell receptor beta chains from one sample, sequenced in a study of T-cell reconstitution after alpha-beta-depleted transplantation in children. TCRdb reanalysed the PCR reads using MiXCR and keeps one entry per CDR3 protein. Among 450,000 to 600,000 distinct CDR3 sequences, 15% to 20% were seen once, and the ten largest hold roughly 3.3%. Sequences were derived from PBMCs from the stem cell graft donor, sampled from the stem cell graft. These receptors came from a human donor who donated a stem cell graft to a child with acute lymphoblastic leukemia. Both conserved end residues are part of each CDR3. A D gene is named only where the DNA matches it firmly. Rows may omit the clone size; those that give it use once, few, many or a size class.

-	TRBV12-3/TRBV12-4	TRBJ2-5	-	TGTGCCAGCAGTTCCCCCCCTACGGAGACCCAGTACTTC	CASSSPPTETQYF
-	TRBV19	TRBJ1-2	few	TGTGCCAGTAGTTCGGCGCCTTTCTATGGCTACACCTTC	CASSSAPFYGYTF
TRBD1	TRBV5-6	TRBJ2-7	-	TGTGCCAGCAGAAGTGGACAGGGGGCCCCCTACGAGCAGTACTTC	CASRSGQGAPYEQYF
-	TRBV4-1	TRBJ1-6	few	TGCGCCAGCAGCCAATGGCAGGGACGGGGTAATTCACCCCTCCACTTT	CASSQWQGRGNSPLHF
TRBD1	TRBV27	TRBJ2-1	-	TGTGCCAGCAGTTTTGATAGGACAGGAGCGGATCCTTTCAATGAGCAGTTCTTC	CASSFDRTGADPFNEQFF
-	TRBV5-6	TRBJ1-1	-	TGTGCCAGCAGCTTGGGAGGGGCCTACGGTAACACTGAAGCTTTCTTT	CASSLGGAYGNTEAFF
-	TRBV27	TRBJ1-5	few	TGTGCCAGCAGTCCAAATCTTGCGGGCCTCTTGGAGCCCCAGCATTTT	CASSPNLAGLLEPQHF
TRBD1	TRBV5-1	TRBJ2-7	-	TGCGCCAGCACGACAGGGATCGAGCAGTACTTC	CASTTGIEQYF
-	TRBV12-3/TRBV12-4	TRBJ2-5	-	TGTGCCAGCAGTTCTATAAGCGGGCTCGAGGGGACCCAGTACTTC	CASSSISGLEGTQYF
TRBD1	TRBV5-1	TRBJ2-7	-	TGCGCCAGCAGCCCTGGACAGGGAAGGGCCTACGAGCAGTACTTC	CASSPGQGRAYEQYF
TRBD2	TRBV5-5	TRBJ2-7	few	TGTGCCAGCAGCTTGAATCGCGGGGGCTCCTACGAGCAGTACTTC	CASSLNRGGSYEQYF
-	TRBV29-1	TRBJ2-3	few	TGCAGCGTTGTGGAGGGAGCCACAGATACGCAGTATTTT	CSVVEGATDTQYF
-	TRBV5-6	TRBJ1-1	-	TGTGCCTCCTCGGGCAGGGAAGACACTGAAGCTTTCTTT	CASSGREDTEAFF
-	TRBV13	TRBJ2-1	-	TGTGCCAGCGGGGGGGGGCGGTACAATGAGCAGTTCTTC	CASGGGRYNEQFF
-	TRBV10-2	TRBJ2-7	-	TGCGCCAGCAGTGAGTCGAGTCGAGTACCACTCTACGAGCAGTACTTC	CASSESSRVPLYEQYF
-	TRBV12-3/TRBV12-4	TRBJ2-7	-	TGTGCCAGCACTTCAGGGACCTACTCCTACGAGCAGTACTTC	CASTSGTYSYEQYF
-	TRBV7-6	TRBJ2-5	-	TGTGCCAGCAGCTTATGGTTGCGGGACGGGGAGACCCAGTACTTC	CASSLWLRDGETQYF